This T cell receptor beta chain was sequenced for a study of Graves' ophthalmopathy and Graves' hyperthyroidism. About the study: Specimen type is peripheral blood, obtained at initial diagnosis before any treatment.

This clonotype has a single count. What it binds is unknown. At one of its ends the junction is not consistent with the germline gene, which may arise from a read error. Overall study results and limits: A majority of expanded thyroid clonotypes exceeding 0.001 frequency were likewise present in blood.

Eligible hyperthyroidism cases comprised new diagnoses of under 2 months' duration in individuals aged 18 to 65. The authors diagnosed from clinical symptoms, serum thyroxine, TRAb, thyroid ultrasound and orbital computed tomography. TCR beta CDR3 amplification used RNA transcripts. First-round RT-PCR relied on HTBI primers, and a second-round multiplex PCR came next. TCRdb itself ran the multiplex PCR reads through MiXCR, one entry per CDR3 protein. This table has 350,000 to 450,000 distinct CDR3 sequences, roughly 20% appearing once. The TCR originated in a woman between 18 and 30 years old with stable Graves' hyperthyroidism. Source material: peripheral blood.

The CDR3 sequence: CASRRLAGGPWTGELLF. CDR3 bases: TGTGCCAGCAGGAGACTAGCGGGAGGGCCTTGGACCGGGGAGCTGCTTTTT. The chain recombines TRBV11-2 with TRBJ2-2, with TRBD2 identical over 14 bases. Looked up from germline, CDR1 is SGHAT and CDR2 is FQNNGV. The CDR3 consists of 17 residues.